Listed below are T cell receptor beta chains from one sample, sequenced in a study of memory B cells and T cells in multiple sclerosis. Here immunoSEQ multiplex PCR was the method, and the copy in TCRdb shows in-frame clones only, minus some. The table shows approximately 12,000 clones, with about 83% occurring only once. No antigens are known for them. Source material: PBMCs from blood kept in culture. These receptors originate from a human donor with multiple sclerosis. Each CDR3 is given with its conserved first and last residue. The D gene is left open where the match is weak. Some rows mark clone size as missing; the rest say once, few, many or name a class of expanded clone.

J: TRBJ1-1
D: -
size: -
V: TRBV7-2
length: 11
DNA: TGTGCCAGCAGCGTGAACACTGAAGCTTTCTTT
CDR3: CASSVNTEAFF

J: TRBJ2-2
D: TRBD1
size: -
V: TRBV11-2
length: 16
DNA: TGTGCCAGCAGCTTAGGGACAGGGTTATACACCGGGGAGCTGTTTTTT
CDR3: CASSLGTGLYTGELFF

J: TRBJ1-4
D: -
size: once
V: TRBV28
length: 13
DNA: TGTGCCAGCAGTTTATCGGATGTTGAAAAACTGTTTTTT
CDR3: CASSLSDVEKLFF

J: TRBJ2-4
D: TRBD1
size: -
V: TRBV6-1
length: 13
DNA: TGTGCCAGCAGTGTTGGACAGGGTCGTATTCAGTACTTC
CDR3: CASSVGQGRIQYF

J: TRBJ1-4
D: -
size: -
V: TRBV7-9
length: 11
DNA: TGTGCCAGCAGCTATGGTGAAAAACTGTTTTTT
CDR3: CASSYGEKLFF

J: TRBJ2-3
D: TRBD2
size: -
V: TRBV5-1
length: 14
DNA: TGCGCCAGCACTACTAGCGGGTACACAGATACGCAGTATTTT
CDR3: CASTTSGYTDTQYF

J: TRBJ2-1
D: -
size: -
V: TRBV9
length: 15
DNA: TGTGCCAGCAGCGTACGGTCAGGGCAAGACAATGAGCAGTTCTTC
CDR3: CASSVRSGQDNEQFF

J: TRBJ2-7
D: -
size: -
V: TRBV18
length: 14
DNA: TGTGCCAGCTCACCGGACAGACTCCTTGGGGAGCAGTACTTC
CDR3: CASSPDRLLGEQYF

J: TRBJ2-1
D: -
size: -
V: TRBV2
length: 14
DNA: TGTGCCAGCCATCCCGGGGTCTCCTACAATGAGCAGTTCTTC
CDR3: CASHPGVSYNEQFF

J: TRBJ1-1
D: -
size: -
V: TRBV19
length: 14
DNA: TGTGCCAGCGCCCCGTGGGGGGAGATCACTGAAGCTTTCTTT
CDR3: CASAPWGEITEAFF

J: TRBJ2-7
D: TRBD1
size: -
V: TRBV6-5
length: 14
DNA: TGTGCCAGCAGTCTTGGACAGGGGTTCTACGAGCAGTACTTC
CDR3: CASSLGQGFYEQYF

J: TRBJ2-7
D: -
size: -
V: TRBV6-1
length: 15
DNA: TGTGCCAGCAGTGAAATGCCGGGACACTCCTACGAGCAGTACTTC
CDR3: CASSEMPGHSYEQYF

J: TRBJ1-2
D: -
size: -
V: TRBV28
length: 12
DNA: TGTGCCAGCAGTTTGTTGTTGTCTGGCTACACCTTC
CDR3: CASSLLLSGYTF

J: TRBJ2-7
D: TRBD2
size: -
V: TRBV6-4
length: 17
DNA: TGTGCCAGCAGTGACATGTCTAGCGGGGAGGAACCCTACGAGCAGTACTTC
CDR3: CASSDMSSGEEPYEQYF

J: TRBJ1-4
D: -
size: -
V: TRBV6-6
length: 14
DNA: TGTGCCAGCAGTTACTCCACCCGGGGTGAAAAACTGTTTTTT
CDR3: CASSYSTRGEKLFF

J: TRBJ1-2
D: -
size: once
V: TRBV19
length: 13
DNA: TGTGCCAGTAGTGCCGGGGCACCCTATGGCTACACCTTC
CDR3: CASSAGAPYGYTF

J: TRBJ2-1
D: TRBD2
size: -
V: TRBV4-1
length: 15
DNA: TGCGCCAGCAGCCAAGGACTAGCGGGGGGCAATGAGCAGTTCTTC
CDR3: CASSQGLAGGNEQFF

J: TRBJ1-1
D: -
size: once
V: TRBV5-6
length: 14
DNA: TGTGCCAGCGTACCGGGGGGTGAGAACACTGAAGCTTTCTTT
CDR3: CASVPGGENTEAFF

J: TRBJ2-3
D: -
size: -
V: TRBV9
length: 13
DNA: TGTGCCAGCAGCGTCGCATGGGGAGATACGCAGTATTTT
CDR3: CASSVAWGDTQYF

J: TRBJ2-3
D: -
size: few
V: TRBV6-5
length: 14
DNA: TGTGCCAGCAGCCAACGGGGCGTCACAGATACGCAGTATTTT
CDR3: CASSQRGVTDTQYF

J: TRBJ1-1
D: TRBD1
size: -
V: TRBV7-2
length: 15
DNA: TGTGCCAGCAGCCCGGTTACAGGGGGCAAAGGTGAAGCTTTCTTT
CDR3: CASSPVTGGKGEAFF

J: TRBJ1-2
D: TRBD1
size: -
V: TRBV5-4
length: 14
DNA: TGTGCCAGCAGCTGGGGACAGATGAACTATGGCTACACCTTC
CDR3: CASSWGQMNYGYTF

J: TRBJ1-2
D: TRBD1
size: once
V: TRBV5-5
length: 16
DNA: TGTGCCAGCAGCCTAACCGGGACAGGAAACCTCTATGGCTACACCTTC
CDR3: CASSLTGTGNLYGYTF

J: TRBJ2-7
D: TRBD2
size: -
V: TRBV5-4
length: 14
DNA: TGTGCCAGCAGCCTTGTGCGGGGGTCCTACGAGCAGTACTTC
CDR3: CASSLVRGSYEQYF

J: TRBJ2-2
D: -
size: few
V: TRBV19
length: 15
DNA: TGTGCCAGTACCAAGGACGGAACGAACACCGGGGAGCTGTTTTTT
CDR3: CASTKDGTNTGELFF

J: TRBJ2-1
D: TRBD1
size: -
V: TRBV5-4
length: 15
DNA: TGTGCCAGCAGCTTGGGGGACAGGGCCAACAATGAGCAGTTCTTC
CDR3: CASSLGDRANNEQFF

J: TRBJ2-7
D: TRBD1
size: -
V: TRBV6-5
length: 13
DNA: TGTGCCAGCAGTGACATACAGGGGTACGAGCAGTACTTC
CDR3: CASSDIQGYEQYF

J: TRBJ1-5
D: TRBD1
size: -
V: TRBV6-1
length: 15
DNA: TGTGCCAGCAGAGCAGGGGGCTTGGGCAATCAGCCCCAGCATTTT
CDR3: CASRAGGLGNQPQHF

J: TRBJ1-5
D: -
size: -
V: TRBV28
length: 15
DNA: TGTGCCAGCAGGTTGGGGTACCCTTCAAATCAGCCCCAGCATTTT
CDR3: CASRLGYPSNQPQHF